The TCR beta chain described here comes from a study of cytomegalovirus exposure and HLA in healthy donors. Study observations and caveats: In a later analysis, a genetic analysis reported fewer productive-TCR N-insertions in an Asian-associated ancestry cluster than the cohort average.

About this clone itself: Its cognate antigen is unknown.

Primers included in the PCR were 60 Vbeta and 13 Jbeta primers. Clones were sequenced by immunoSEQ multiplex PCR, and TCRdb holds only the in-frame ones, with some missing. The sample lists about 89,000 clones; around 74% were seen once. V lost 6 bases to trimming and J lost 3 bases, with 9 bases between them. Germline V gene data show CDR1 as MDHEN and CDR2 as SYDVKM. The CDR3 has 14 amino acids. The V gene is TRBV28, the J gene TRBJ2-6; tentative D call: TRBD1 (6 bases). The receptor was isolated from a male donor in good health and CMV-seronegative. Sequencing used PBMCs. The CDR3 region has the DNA TGTGCCAGCAGGTTACAGGGTGGGGCCAACGTCCTGACTTTC. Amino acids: CASRLQGGANVLTF.